This T cell receptor beta chain was sequenced for a study of shared clonotypes between healthy human individuals. Study-wide results and limits: Clonotypes that were shared across a handful of donors made up around 5% of naive CD4 clonotypes. Only a few donors were included, so the genetic and exposure-history diversity represented was limited.

This clone was observed once. Antigen unknown. Naive CD8 cells lacked CD45RO, underwent positive selection for CCR7 and left out terminally differentiated effector memory CD45RA+ cells. Nashville, Tennessee was home to all donors, each a Caucasian adult. Sorted subsets were amplified in replicate PCRs using 200 ng DNA, 25,000 to 30,000 T cell genomes. Here immunoSEQ multiplex PCR was the method, and the copy in TCRdb shows in-frame clones only, minus some. The table records some 2,100,000 clones, about 92% of them present only once. CDR1 is SGHRS and CDR2 is YFSETQ in the germline V gene. The CDR3 has 18 residues. V lost 4 bases to trimming and J lost 4 bases; unmatched junction nucleotides: 14.

The rearrangement uses TRBV5-1 and TRBJ2-5; 12 bases align to TRBD2. The clonotype comes from a man aged 18 to 29 in good health. Some clones in this sample may be carry-over from other donors' samples. Input material: naive CD8+ T cells from PBMCs. This CDR3 is CASSRSPRLAGDSETQYF. The DNA for the CDR3 is TGCGCCAGCAGCCGGTCGCCGAGACTAGCGGGAGACTCAGAGACCCAGTACTTC.